Below, 7 T cell receptor beta chains from the same sample are listed, as sequenced in a study of low-dose radiotherapy and immunotherapy resistance in tumors. cDNA synthesis used a TRAV/TRBV-specific primer set for both chains. A roughly 22-cycle PCR with a constant-region primer and V-primer adapter amplified TCRs. One entry per CDR3 protein results from TCRdb running MiXCR on the reads. The sample carries about 84,000 distinct CDR3 sequences, 15% to 20% recorded once. As for time point: after trial treatment. Specified treatment: LDRT plus nivolumab, ipilimumab, low-dose cyclophosphamide and aspirin (RACIN trial). The sample here was PBMCs, taken after low-dose radiotherapy plus immunotherapy. Receptor source: a male donor with prostate cancer.

This clonotype was seen more than once but under ten times. This may arise from a read error, as a much more abundant clone is one base away. V is TRBV20-1 and J is TRBJ1-2; D is undetermined. The V gene's germline CDR1 is DFQATT and CDR2 SNEGSKA (reference sequence). This CDR3 is 13 amino acids long. V gave up 7 bases and J gave up 0 bases, with 12 bases separating them. CDR3 in amino acids: CSDSLGSNYGYTF. CDR3 sequence (DNA): TGCAGTGATAGTCTGGGGTCTAACTATGGCTACACCTTC.

This clonotype was counted ten times or more. The J gene is TRBJ2-2, the V gene TRBV10-3; 9 bases map to TRBD1. From germline, CDR1 is ENHRY and CDR2 SYGVKD. V lost 9 bases and J lost 1; bases outside the gene matches: 9. The CDR3 runs 16 residues. CDR3 coding DNA: TGTGCCATAAGTACCGGGACAGGGTGGAACACCGGGGAGCTGTTTTTT. This codes for CAISTGTGWNTGELFF.

This clonotype was picked up a small number of times. The chain links TRBV6-2 or TRBV6-3 to TRBJ1-5; no reliable D call. Trimming stripped 9 bases from V and 0 bases from J, with 18 bases between. Germline lookup yields CDR1 MNHEY and CDR2 SVGEGT. CDR3 size: 16 residues. The CDR3: CASRGSVVDSNQPQHF. The CDR3 DNA follows: TGTGCCAGTCGGGGTTCGGTCGTGGATAGCAATCAGCCCCAGCATTTT.

At least ten counts were recorded for this clonotype. This chain uses TRBV29-1 with TRBJ1-5; D might be TRBD1 (5 bases). Germline V gives CDR1 SQVTM, CDR2 ANQGSEA. The V end lost 5 bases, the J end lost 2 bases, and 16 bases lay between the germline ends. CDR3 size: 15 residues. CDR3 loop: CSVSTEGTGNQPQHF. Here the CDR3 DNA reads TGCAGCGTTTCCACCGAGGGGACTGGCAATCAGCCCCAGCATTTT.

A few counts support this clonotype. This rearrangement joins TRBV5-5 to TRBJ2-7; 7 nucleotides align to TRBD1. The CDR3 totals 14 residues. Per germline, CDR1 SGHKS and CDR2 YYEKEE (reference sequence). With V trimmed by 3 bases and J by 2 bases, 5 bases remained unmatched. The CDR3: CASSSTGTAYEQYF. The CDR3 coding sequence is TGTGCCAGCAGCTCGACCGGGACAGCCTACGAGCAGTACTTC. Together with reference TRBV5-5 and TRBJ2-7, the CDR3 gives the full variable domain: DAGVTQSPTHLIKTRGQQVTLRCSPISGHKSVSWYQQVLGQGPQFIFQYYEKEERGRGNFPDRFSARQFPNYSSELNVNALLLGDSALYLCASSSTGTAYEQYFGPGTRLTVT.

This clonotype has ten or more counts. This chain connects TRBV28 to TRBJ2-7; D uncertain. CDR1 is MDHEN and CDR2 is SYDVKM in the germline V gene. The CDR3 runs 14 residues. V lost 2 bases and J lost 2, with 10 bases in between. The CDR3: CASSLMGGPYEQYF. CDR3 DNA sequence: TGTGCCAGCAGTTTAATGGGCGGTCCCTACGAGCAGTACTTC.

Many counts were recorded for this clonotype. The V and J genes are TRBV6-2 or TRBV6-3 and TRBJ1-1; D ambiguous. CDR1 is MNHEY, CDR2 SVGEGT, per germline. The V end was cut by 8 bases, the J end by 0 bases, with 10 bases between. This CDR3 spans 13 amino acids. The CDR3, as DNA: TGTGCCAGCGGGCGGTCCATGAACACTGAAGCTTTCTTT. Encoded protein: CASGRSMNTEAFF.